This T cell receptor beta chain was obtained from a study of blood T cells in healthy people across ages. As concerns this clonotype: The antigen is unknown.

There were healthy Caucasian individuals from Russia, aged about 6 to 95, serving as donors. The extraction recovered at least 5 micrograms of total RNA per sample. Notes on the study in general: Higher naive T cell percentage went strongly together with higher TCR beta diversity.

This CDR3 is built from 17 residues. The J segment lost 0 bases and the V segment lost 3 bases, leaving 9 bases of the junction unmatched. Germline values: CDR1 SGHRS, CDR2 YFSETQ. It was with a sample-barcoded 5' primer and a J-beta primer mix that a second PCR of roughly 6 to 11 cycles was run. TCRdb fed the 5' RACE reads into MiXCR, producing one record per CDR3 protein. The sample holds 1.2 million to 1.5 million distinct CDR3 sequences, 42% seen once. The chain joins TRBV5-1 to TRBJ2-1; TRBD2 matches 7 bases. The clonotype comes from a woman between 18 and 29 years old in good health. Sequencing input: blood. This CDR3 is CASSWGGPPLSYNEQFF. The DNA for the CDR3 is TGCGCCAGCAGCTGGGGAGGGCCACCCCTCTCCTACAATGAGCAGTTCTTC.